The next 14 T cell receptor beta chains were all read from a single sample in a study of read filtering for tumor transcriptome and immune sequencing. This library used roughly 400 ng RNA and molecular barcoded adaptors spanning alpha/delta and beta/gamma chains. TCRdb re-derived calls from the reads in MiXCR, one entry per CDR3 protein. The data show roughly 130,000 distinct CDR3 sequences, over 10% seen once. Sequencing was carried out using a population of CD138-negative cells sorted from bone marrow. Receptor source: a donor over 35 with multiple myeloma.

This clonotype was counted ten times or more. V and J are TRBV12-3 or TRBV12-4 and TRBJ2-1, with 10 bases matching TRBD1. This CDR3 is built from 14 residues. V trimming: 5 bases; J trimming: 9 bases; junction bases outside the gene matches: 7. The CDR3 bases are TGTGCCAGCAGTGCCGGGACAGGGGTACGTGAGCAGTTCTTC. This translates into CASSAGTGVREQFF.

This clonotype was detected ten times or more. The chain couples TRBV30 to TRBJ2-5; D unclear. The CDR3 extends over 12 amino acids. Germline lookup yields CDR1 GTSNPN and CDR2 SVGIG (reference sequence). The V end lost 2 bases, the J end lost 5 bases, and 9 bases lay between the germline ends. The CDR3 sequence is CAWSSHRETQYF. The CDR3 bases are TGTGCCTGGAGTAGTCACCGGGAGACCCAGTACTTC. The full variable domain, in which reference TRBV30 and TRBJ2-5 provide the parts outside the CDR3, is SQTIHQWPATLVQPVGSPLSLECTVEGTSNPNLYWYRQAAGRGLQLLFYSVGIGQISSEVPQNLSASRPQDRQFILSSKKLLLSDSGFYLCAWSSHRETQYFGPGTRLLVL.

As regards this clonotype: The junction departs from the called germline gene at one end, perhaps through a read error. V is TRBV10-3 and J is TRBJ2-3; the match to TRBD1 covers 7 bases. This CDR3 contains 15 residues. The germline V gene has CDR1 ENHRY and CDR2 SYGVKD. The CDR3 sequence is CAISESPQGTDTRYF. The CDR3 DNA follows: TGTGCCATCAGTGAGTCGCCACAGGGGACAGATACGCGGTATTTT.

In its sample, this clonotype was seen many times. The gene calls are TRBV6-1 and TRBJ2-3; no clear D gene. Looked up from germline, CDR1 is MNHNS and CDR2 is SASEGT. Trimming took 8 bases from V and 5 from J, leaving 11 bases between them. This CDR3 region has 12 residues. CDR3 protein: CASDRIKDTQYF. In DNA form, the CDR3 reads TGTGCCAGCGACCGTATTAAAGATACGCAGTATTTT.

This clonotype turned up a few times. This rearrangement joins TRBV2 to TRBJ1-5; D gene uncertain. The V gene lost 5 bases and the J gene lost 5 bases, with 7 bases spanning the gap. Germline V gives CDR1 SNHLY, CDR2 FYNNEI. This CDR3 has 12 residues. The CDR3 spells CASSPGYQPQHF. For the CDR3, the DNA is TGTGCCAGCAGTCCGGGGTATCAGCCCCAGCATTTT.

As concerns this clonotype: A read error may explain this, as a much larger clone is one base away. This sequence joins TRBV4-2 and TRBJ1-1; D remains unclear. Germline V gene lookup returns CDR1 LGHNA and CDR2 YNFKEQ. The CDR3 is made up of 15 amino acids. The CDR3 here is CASRQDPRRDTEAFF. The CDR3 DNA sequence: TGTGCCAGCCGCCAAGATCCCCGAAGGGACACTGAAGCTTTCTTT.

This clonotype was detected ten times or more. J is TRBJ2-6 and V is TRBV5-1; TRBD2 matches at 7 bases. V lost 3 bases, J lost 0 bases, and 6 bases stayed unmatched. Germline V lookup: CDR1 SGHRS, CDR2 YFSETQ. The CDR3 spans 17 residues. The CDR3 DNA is TGCGCCAGCAGCTCCCTAGCGGTAGGCTCTGGGGCCAACGTCCTGACTTTC. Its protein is CASSSLAVGSGANVLTF.

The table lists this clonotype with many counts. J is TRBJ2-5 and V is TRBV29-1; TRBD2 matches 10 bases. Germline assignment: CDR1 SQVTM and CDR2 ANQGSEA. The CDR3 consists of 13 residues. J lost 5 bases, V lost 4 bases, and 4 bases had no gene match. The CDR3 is CSVGLAGVETQYF. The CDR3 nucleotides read TGCAGCGTTGGGCTAGCGGGGGTGGAGACCCAGTACTTC.

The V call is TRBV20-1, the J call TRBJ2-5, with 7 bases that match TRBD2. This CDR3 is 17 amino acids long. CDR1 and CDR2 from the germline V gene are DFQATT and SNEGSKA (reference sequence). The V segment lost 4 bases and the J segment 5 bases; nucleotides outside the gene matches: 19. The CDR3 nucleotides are TGCAGTGCTACCGCTCCCTATGGGGACTACTCTGGGGAGACCCAGTACTTC. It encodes CSATAPYGDYSGETQYF.

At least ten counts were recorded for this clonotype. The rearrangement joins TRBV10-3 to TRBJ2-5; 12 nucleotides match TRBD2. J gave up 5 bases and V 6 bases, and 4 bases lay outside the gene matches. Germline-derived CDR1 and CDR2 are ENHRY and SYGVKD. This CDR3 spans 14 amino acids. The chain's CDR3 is CAISQGTSGETQYF. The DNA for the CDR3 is TGTGCCATCAGCCAGGGGACTAGCGGGGAGACCCAGTACTTC.

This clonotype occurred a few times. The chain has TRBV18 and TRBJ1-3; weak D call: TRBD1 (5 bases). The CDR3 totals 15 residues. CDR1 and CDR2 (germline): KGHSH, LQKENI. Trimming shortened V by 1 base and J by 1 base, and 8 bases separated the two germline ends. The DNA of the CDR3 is TGTGCCAGCTCACCACAGGGGAGTTCTGGAAACACCATATATTTT. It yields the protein CASSPQGSSGNTIYF.

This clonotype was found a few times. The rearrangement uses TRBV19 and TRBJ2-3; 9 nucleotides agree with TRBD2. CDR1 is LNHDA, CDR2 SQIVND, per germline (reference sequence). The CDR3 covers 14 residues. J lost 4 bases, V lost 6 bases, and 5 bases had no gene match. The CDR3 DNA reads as TGTGCCAGTAGCCCGACTAGCGGATCAGATACGCAGTATTTT. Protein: CASSPTSGSDTQYF.

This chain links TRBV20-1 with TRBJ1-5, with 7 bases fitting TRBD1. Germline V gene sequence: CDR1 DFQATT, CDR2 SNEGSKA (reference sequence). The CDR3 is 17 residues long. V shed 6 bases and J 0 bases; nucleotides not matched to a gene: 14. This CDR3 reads CSALRSRTGDSNQPQHF. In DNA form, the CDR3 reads TGCAGTGCCCTACGTTCCCGGACAGGTGATAGCAATCAGCCCCAGCATTTT.

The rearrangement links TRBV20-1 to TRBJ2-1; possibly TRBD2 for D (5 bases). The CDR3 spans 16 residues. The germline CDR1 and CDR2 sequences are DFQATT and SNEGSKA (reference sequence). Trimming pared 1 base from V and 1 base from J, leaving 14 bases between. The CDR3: CSARVLVGSSYNEQFF. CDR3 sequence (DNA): TGCAGTGCTAGAGTACTAGTGGGAAGTTCCTACAATGAGCAGTTCTTC.